This is a list of T cell receptor beta chains from one sample in a study of breast tumors, draining lymph nodes, adjacent tissues. TCRdb used MiXCR to reprocess the multiplex PCR reads, holding one entry per CDR3 protein. The table has about 130,000 distinct CDR3 sequences, about 20% seen once; the top ten hold around 3.5%. Sample: axillary lymph node tissue. All receptors come from a female donor with breast cancer. Some clones in this sample may be carry-over from other donors' samples. Both conserved end residues are trimmed from each CDR3.

V | CDR3
TRBV7-2 | ASSHPRASGSPEQF
TRBV5-4 | ASSLVGEDGTGTQY
TRBV28 | ASTSTGDGSPLH
TRBV28 | ASNLRGYKTDGYT
TRBV12-3/TRBV12-4 | ASSMDRVQLF
TRBV20-1 | SASRYEQPQH
TRBV4-1 | ASSQGGGGGEQY
TRBV18 | ASSPGGGYGYT
TRBV10-2 | ASSEMRYANTGELF
TRBV6-2/TRBV6-3 | ASSLYSSYNEQF
TRBV20-1 | SARAMFRGAQPQH
TRBV7-2 | ASRRLAGGPDTGELF
TRBV5-1 | ASSPTGVLAGANVLT
TRBV7-3 | ASPYSGLAGGGEQF
TRBV6-1 | ASSEERGIQY
TRBV3-1 | ASSQEAGSYEQY
TRBV7-9 | ASSSLAGSDNEQF
TRBV5-1 | ASSLLGGTDTQY
TRBV10-3 | AISITGLEDYEQY
TRBV20-1 | SARISGSYNEQF
TRBV9 | ASSVEDHAGYNSPLH
TRBV19 | ASSTGLAGGRLHNEQF
TRBV20-1 | SARGGTSGRGGTDTQY
TRBV11-2 | ASSSIIQTGNTIY
TRBV10-3 | AISERGLAWNEQF
TRBV11-1 | ASRGPVTDTDTQY
TRBV27 | ASSLSGWGTGEETQY
TRBV7-8 | ASSLLGAEQY
TRBV2 | ASSVSRDDSNQPQH
TRBV20-1 | SARVTGRNQPQH
TRBV6-1 | ASRKDRGDIQY
TRBV5-1 | ASSLAVGSYPYEQY
TRBV9 | ASRREGGYT
TRBV9 | ASSGGLAGVTNTGELF
TRBV7-9 | ASSPSGGLETETQY
TRBV20-1 | SADGGVQETQY
TRBV2 | ASSSGSGTYEQY
TRBV7-9 | ASSSQTGELF
TRBV20-1 | SARGASGDQVAWAP
TRBV6-1 | ASSELLGQPQH
TRBV28 | ASSLEFLYQETQY
TRBV20-1 | SATRTSGRFNEQY
TRBV28 | ASRDSLNYGYT
TRBV6-1 | ASSFYTNEQF
TRBV9 | ASTPDLGAGYT
TRBV9 | ASSARTAGTGYTDTQY
TRBV2 | ASRLGGYEQY